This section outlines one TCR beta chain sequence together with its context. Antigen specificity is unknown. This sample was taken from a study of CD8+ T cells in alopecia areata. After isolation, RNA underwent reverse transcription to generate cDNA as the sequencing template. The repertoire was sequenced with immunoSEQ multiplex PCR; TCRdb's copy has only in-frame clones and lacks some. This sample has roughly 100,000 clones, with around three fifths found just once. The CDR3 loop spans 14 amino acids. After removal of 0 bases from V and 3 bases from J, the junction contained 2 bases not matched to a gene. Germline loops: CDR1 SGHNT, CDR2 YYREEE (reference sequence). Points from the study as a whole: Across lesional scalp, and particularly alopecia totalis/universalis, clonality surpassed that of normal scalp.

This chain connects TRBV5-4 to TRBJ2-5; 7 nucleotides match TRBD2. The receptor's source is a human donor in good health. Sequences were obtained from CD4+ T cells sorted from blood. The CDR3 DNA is TGTGCCAGCAGCTTGGCGGGGGGTAAAGAGACCCAGTACTTC. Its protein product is CASSLAGGKETQYF.